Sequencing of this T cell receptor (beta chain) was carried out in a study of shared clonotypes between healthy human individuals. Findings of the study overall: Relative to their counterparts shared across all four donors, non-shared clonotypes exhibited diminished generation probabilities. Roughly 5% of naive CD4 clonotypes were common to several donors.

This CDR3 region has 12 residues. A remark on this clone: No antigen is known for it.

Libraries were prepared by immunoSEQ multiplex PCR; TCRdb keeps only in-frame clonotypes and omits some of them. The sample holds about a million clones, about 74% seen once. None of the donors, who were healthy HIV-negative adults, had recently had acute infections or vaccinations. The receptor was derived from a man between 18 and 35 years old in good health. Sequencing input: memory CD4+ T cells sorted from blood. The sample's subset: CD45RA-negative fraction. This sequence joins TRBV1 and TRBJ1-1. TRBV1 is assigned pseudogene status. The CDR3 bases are TGCACCAGCACCGACGTCCTTTTTGAAGCTTTCTTT. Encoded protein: CTSTDVLFEAFF.